This TCR beta chain was obtained from a study of early T cells in non-severe SARS-CoV-2 infection. Unique molecular identifiers were added to individual cDNA molecules. TCRdb re-called the 5' RACE reads with MiXCR, one entry per CDR3 protein. The table lists about 83,000 distinct CDR3 sequences, around an eighth of them singletons. There are many counts of this clonotype. The receptor was derived from an adult who was a healthcare worker with PCR-confirmed SARS-CoV-2 infection or an uninfected control (not recorded which). The sample was whole blood.

The CDR3 loop reads CASSLTGYGELFF. The CDR3 nucleotides read TGCGCCAGCAGCCTCACAGGGTACGGGGAGCTGTTTTTT. The chain links TRBV4-1 to TRBJ2-2; D possibly corresponds to TRBD1 (6 bases). The germline V and J ends were trimmed by 4 bases and 7 bases, with 10 bases remaining between them. The CDR3 runs 13 residues. Germline assignment: CDR1 MGHRA and CDR2 YSYEKL.